This T cell receptor (beta chain) was sequenced in a study of OX40 agonist ivuxolimab in advanced cancers. Study findings and constraints: More expanded clones were seen, on average, in CD8+ T cells than in CD4+. With doses of 0.1 to 3.0 mg/kg, CD4+ and CD8+ blood T cells had undergone clonal expansion by week 6.

Assay: immunoSEQ multiplex PCR; the TCRdb copy retains only in-frame clones and omits some. Here the sample spans 65,000 to 90,000 clones, 90% to 95% being singletons. About this clone: The antigen is not known.

This CDR3 comprises 20 residues. Germline CDR1 reads PRHDT; CDR2 reads FYEKMQ (reference sequence). The germline V and J ends were trimmed by 0 bases and 0 bases, with 18 bases remaining between them. This chain uses TRBV13 with TRBJ2-6; perhaps TRBD1 as D (6 bases). This sample comprised CD4+ or CD8+ T cells sorted from blood, obtained in a trial of the OX40 agonist ivuxolimab. This TCR was sampled from an adult with an advanced solid tumor such as melanoma, head and neck, liver or kidney cancer. Written as DNA, the CDR3 is TGTGCCAGCAGCTTAGGGGCCTACAGGGAGTTTACCTCTGGGGCCAACGTCCTGACTTTC. This encodes CASSLGAYREFTSGANVLTF.